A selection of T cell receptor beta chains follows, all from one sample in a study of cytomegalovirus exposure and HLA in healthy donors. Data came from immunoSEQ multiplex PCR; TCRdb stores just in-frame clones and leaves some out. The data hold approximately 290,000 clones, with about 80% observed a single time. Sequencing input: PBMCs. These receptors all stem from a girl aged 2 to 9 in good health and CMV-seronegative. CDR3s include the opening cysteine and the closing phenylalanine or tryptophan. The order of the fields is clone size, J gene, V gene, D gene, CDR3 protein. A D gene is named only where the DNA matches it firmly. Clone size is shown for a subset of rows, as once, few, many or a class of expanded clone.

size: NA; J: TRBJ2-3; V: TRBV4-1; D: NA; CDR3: CASSQAASDTQYF
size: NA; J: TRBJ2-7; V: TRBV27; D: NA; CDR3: CASSPSRVSYEQYF
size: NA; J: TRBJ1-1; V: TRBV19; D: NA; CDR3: CASEEARGTLAFF
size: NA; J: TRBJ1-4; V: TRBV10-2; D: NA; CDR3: CASSDREKLFF
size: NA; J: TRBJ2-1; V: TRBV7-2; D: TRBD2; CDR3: CASSLGLADYNEQFF
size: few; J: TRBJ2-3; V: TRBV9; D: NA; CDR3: CASGASAETDTQYF
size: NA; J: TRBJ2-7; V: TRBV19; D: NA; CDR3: CASSNGATVGLWEQYF
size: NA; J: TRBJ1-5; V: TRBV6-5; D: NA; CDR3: CASSYSFVDQPQHF
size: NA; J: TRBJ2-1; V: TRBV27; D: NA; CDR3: CASSSRLGGPYNEQFF
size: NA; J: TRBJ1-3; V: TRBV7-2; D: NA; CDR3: CASSSRGNTIYF
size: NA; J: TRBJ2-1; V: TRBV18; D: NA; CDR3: CASSPGNRAYNEQFF
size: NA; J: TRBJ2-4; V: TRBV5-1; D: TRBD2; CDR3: CASSLVGLAGGLTKNIQYF
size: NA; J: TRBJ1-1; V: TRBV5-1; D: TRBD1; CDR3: CASSSQGVEAFF
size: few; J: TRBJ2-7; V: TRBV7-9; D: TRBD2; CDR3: CASSLNLAGEAYEQYF
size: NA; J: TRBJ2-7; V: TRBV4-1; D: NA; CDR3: CASSQDAASYYEQYF
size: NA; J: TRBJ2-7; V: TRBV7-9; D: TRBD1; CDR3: CASSSWSDRATYEQYF
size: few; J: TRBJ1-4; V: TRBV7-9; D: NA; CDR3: CASSLGRAKNEKLFF